A single T cell receptor (beta chain) is shown here with its context. This entry comes from a study of blood T cell repertoires in COVID-19. Sequencing was performed with immunoSEQ multiplex PCR; in TCRdb, only in-frame clones are kept and a portion is missing. Here the sample spans fewer than 250,000 clones, around 84% being singletons. Germline CDR1 LGHDT, CDR2 YNNKEL (reference sequence). There are 14 residues in the CDR3. Trimming left V 1 base short and J 5 bases short, with 11 bases between. The V and J genes are TRBV3-1 (or the pseudogene TRBV3-2) and TRBJ1-2, with D possibly matching TRBD1 (5 bases). This TCR derives from a man younger than 40 with active or convalescent COVID-19. Sequences were obtained from peripheral blood. The CDR3 DNA is TGTGCCAGCAGCCAAGGAGAAGGGACTTATGGCTACACCTTC. Protein product: CASSQGEGTYGYTF.